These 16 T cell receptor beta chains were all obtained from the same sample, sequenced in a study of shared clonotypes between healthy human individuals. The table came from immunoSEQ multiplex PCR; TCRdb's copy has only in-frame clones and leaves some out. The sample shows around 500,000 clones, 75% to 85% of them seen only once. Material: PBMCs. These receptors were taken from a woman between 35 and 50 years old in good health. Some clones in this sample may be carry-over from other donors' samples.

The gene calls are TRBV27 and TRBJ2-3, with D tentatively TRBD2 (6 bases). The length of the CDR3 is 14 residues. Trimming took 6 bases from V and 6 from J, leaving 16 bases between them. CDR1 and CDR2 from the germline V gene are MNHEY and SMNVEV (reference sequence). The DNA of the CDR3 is TGTGCCAGCAGGGTGGGGGGTAGCTTGGATACGCAGTATTTT. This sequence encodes CASRVGGSLDTQYF.

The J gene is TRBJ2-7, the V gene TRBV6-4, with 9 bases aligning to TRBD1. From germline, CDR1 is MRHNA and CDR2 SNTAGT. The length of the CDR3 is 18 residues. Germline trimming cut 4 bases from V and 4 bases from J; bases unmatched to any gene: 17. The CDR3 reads CASSVLRERTGVRYEQYF. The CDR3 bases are TGTGCCAGCAGTGTGCTCCGAGAGAGGACAGGGGTAAGGTACGAGCAGTACTTC.

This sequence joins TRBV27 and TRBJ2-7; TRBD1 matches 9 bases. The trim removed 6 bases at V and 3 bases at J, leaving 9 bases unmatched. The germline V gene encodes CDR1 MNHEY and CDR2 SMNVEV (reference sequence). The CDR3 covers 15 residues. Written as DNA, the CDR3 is TGTGCCAGCAGGCCTTCACAGGGGGCTGGCTACGAGCAGTACTTC. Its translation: CASRPSQGAGYEQYF.

Here the CDR3 DNA reads TGTGCCAGCTCACAACCGGCAGGCAACACTCCCAATGAGCAGTTCTTC. As protein: CASSQPAGNTPNEQFF. The rearrangement links TRBV28 to TRBJ2-1; the D is unclear. V was cut by 8 bases and J by 6 bases, with 23 bases left in between. Germline-derived CDR1 and CDR2 are MDHEN and SYDVKM. This CDR3 has 16 residues. Variable domain in full (rest from reference TRBV28 and TRBJ2-1): DVKVTQSSRYLVKRTGEKVFLECVQDMDHENMFWYRQDPGLGLRLIYFSYDVKMKEKGDIPEGYSVSREKKERFSLILESASTNQTSMYLCASSQPAGNTPNEQFFGPGTRLTVL.

CDR3 DNA: TGTGCCAGCAGTAGGGACGCAAGCATGTATGAGCAGTTCTTC. Translation: CASSRDASMYEQFF. This chain connects TRBV28 to TRBJ2-1; TRBD1 or TRBD2 may be the D gene (5 bases each). The germline V gene encodes CDR1 MDHEN and CDR2 SYDVKM. The CDR3 has 14 residues. Trimming took 5 bases from V and 8 from J, leaving 16 bases between them.

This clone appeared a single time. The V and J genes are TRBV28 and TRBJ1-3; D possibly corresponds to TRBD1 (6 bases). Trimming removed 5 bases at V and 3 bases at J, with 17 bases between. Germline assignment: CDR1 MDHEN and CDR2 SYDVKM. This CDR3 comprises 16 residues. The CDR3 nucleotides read TGTGCCAGCAGTCTTAGAGGGGGTACGGGTGGAAACACCATATATTTT. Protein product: CASSLRGGTGGNTIYF.

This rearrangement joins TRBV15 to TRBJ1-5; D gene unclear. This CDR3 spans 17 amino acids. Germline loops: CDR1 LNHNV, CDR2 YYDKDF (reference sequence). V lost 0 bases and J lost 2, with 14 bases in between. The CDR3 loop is CATSRDRVDYGNQPQHF. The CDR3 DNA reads TGTGCCACCAGCAGAGATCGAGTGGACTATGGCAATCAGCCCCAGCATTTT.

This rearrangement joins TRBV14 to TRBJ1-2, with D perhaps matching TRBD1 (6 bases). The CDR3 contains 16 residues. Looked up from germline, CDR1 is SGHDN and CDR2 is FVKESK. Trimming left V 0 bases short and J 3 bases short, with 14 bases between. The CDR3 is CASSQDLNREHYGYTF. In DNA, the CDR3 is TGTGCCAGCAGCCAAGATCTTAACAGGGAACACTATGGCTACACCTTC.

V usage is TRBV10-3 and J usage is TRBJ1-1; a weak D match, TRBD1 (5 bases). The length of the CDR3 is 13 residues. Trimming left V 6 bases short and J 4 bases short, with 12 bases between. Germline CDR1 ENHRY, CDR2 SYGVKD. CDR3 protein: CAISFEDSTEAFF. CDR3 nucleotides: TGTGCCATCAGCTTCGAAGACAGCACTGAAGCTTTCTTT.

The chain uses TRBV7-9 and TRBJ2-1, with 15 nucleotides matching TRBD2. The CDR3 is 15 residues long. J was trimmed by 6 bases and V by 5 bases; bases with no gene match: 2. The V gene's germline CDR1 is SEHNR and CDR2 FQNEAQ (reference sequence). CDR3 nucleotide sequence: TGTGCCAGCAGCCCGGGACTAGCGGGGGGCAATGAGCAGTTCTTC. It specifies CASSPGLAGGNEQFF. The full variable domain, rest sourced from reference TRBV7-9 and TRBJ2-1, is DTGVSQNPRHKITKRGQNVTFRCDPISEHNRLYWYRQTLGQGPEFLTYFQNEAQLEKSRLLSDRFSAERPKGSFSTLEIQRTEQGDSAMYLCASSPGLAGGNEQFFGPGTRLTVL.

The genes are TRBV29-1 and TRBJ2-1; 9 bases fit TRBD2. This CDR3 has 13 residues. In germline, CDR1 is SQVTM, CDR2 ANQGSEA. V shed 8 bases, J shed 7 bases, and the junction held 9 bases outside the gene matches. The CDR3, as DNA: TGCAGCTACACGGCGGGAGGGCCAAATGAGCAGTTCTTC. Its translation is CSYTAGGPNEQFF.

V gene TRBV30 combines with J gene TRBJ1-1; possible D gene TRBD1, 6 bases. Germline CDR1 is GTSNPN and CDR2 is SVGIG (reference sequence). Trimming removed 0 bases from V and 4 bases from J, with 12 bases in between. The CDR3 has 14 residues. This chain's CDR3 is CAWSVGAYFTEAFF. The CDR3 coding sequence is TGTGCCTGGAGTGTGGGGGCCTACTTCACTGAAGCTTTCTTT. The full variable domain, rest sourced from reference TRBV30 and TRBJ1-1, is SQTIHQWPATLVQPVGSPLSLECTVEGTSNPNLYWYRQAAGRGLQLLFYSVGIGQISSEVPQNLSASRPQDRQFILSSKKLLLSDSGFYLCAWSVGAYFTEAFFGQGTRLTVV.

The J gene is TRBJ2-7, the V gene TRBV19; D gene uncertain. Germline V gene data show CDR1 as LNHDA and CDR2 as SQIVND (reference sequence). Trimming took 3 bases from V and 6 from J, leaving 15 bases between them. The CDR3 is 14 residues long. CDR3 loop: CASSISPQGGEQYF. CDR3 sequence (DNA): TGTGCCAGTAGTATCTCCCCACAAGGTGGCGAGCAGTACTTC.

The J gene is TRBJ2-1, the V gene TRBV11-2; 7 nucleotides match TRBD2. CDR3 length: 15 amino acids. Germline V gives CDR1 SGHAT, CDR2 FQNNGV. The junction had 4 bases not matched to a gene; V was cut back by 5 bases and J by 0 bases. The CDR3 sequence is CASSPTSDSYNEQFF. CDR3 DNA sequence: TGTGCCAGCAGCCCCACTAGCGACTCCTACAATGAGCAGTTCTTC.

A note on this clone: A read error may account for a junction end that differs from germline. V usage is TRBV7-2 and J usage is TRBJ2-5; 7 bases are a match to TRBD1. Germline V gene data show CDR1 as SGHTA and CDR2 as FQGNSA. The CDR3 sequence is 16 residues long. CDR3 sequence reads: CASSLAPGQRQETQYF. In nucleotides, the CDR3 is TGTGCCAGCAGCCTAGCCCCGGGACAGCGTCAAGAGACCCAGTACTTC. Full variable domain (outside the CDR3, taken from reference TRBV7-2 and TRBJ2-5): GAGVSQSPSNKVTEKGKDVELRCDPISGHTALYWYRQSLGQGLEFLIYFQGNSAPDKSGLPSDRFSAERTGGSVSTLTIQRTQQEDSAVYLCASSLAPGQRQETQYFGPGTRLLVL.

The CDR3 DNA reads as TGTGCCAGCAGTCTCACGGGAGGCGGACTCCACGAGCAGTACTTC. The encoded protein is CASSLTGGGLHEQYF. The chain has TRBV7-3 and TRBJ2-7, with TRBD2 identical over 7 bases. With V trimmed by 6 bases and J by 5 bases, 13 bases remained unmatched. Per the germline V gene, CDR1 is SGHTA and CDR2 is FQGTGA. The CDR3 extends over 15 amino acids.